This T cell receptor (beta chain) stems from a study of blood T cell repertoires in COVID-19 (dated by TCRdb to 2018 to 2021). In the study overall: The collaborator samples originated in the United States, Italy and Spain and spanned the acute and convalescent phases of COVID-19. Subjects who had been exposed to COVID-19, were actively infected with it, or had recovered from it provided the deeply sampled blood TCRbeta repertoires that made up the dataset. The sample metadata nearly always contained a de-identified subject ID, COVID-19 status, age in years and sex. HLA class I and class II types, where available, came from metadata supplied by the sample provider rather than from assay-based typing. Samples came from the ongoing ImmuneRACE study (first 160 participants) plus 1,254 subjects from 6 global collaborators. The repertoires were released in a freely available public database meant as a resource for research on the immune response to SARS-CoV-2. The material from the prospective study consisted of cDNA or gDNA derived from T cells, B-cell-depleted T cells, or PBMCs. General study outcomes and caveats: How much clinical and demographic metadata was included differed by source and by participant, and the metadata was provided uncurated.

The CDR3 covers 13 residues, taking in both the cysteine and the phenylalanine. Just CDR3 DNA is preserved here, 39 bases in frame from base 1. From the germline V gene, CDR1 is SQVTM and CDR2 is ANQGSEA. A distance of 8 bases separates the germline ends of V and J, which lose 3 bases and 0 bases respectively. A few counts support this clone. Its binding antigen is unknown. No much larger clone is present one base from it, and per-base qualities are unavailable. Whole blood was collected in K2EDTA tubes by collaborating institutions according to the institutions' own protocols. Collaborator samples were shipped for TCRbeta analysis as frozen whole blood, isolated PBMCs, or DNA extracted from either sample type. TCRbeta CDR3 regions were amplified from genomic DNA by means of the immunoSEQ Assay, a bias-controlled multiplex PCR. Turning to the authors' computational methods: Nucleated cell counts per sample were estimated from amplification of reference gene primers within the assay. To quantify the absolute abundance of each unique TCRbeta CDR3 rearrangement, sequence reads were collapsed and filtered. For each sample, productive Simpson clonality was calculated as the square root of Simpson's diversity index over productive rearrangements. TCRdb stores this immuneACCESS table with in-frame sequences only. Part of the clones is absent; in the studies checked, under half of the shortfall reflects unresolved V genes, and no reason is known for the rest. D and trimming were read from the DNA, whereas the V and J calls and clone size are those reported in that table. In this sample the table shows 130,000 to 150,000 clones, 75% to 85% of which occur a single time. The ten largest make up over 10% of the sample.

The sequence was collected from a man aged 55 to 70 with active or convalescent COVID-19. Recombination linked TRBV29-1 to TRBJ1-2; the D gene identity is not certain. Sequencing was done on a sample of peripheral blood. The nucleotide sequence is TGCAGCGTTGATGCGGGTGCTAACTATGGCTACACCTTC. This gives the protein CSVDAGANYGYTF.